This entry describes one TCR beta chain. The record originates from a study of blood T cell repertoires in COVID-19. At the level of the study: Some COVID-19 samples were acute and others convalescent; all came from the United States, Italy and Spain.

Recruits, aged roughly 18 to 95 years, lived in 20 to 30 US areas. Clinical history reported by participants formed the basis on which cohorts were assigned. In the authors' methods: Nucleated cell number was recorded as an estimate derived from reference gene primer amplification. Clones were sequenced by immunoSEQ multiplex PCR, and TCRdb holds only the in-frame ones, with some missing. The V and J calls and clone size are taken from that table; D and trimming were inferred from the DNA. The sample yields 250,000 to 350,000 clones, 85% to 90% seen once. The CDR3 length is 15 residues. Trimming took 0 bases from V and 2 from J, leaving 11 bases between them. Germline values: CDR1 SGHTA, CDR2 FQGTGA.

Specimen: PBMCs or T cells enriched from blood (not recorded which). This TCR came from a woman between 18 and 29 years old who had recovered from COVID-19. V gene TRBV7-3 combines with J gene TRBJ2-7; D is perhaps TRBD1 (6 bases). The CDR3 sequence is CASSLTGGRTYEQYF. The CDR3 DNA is TGTGCCAGCAGCTTAACAGGGGGTCGAACCTACGAGCAGTACTTC. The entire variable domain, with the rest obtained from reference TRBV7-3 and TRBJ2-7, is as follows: GAGVSQTPSNKVTEKGKYVELRCDPISGHTALYWYRQSLGQGPEFLIYFQGTGAADDSGLPNDRFFAVRPEGSVSTLKIQRTERGDSAVYLCASSLTGGRTYEQYFGPGTRLTVT.